This TCR beta chain emerged from a study of T cells after yellow fever vaccination. Trimming cost V 2 bases and J 0 bases, with 11 bases left between them. The CDR3 has 16 residues. The germline CDR1 and CDR2 sequences are SGHTA and FQGNSA. Production of TCR cDNA was by 5'RACE template switching, which also added a universal primer site and UMIs. TCRdb reanalysed the 5' RACE reads using MiXCR and keeps one entry per CDR3 protein. Of about 320,000 distinct CDR3 sequences listed, approximately 12% are singletons. The table lists this clonotype with many counts. The sequence came from a young man who received the YFV17D yellow fever vaccine. V and J are TRBV7-2 and TRBJ2-1; tentatively, D is TRBD2 (6 bases). The sample here was CD4+ T cells sorted from PBMCs, taken 45 days after the yellow fever booster vaccination. CDR3 nucleotide sequence: TGTGCCAGCAGCTTAACGTGGAGGGGCTCCTACAATGAGCAGTTCTTC. Amino acid sequence: CASSLTWRGSYNEQFF. The entire variable domain, with the rest obtained from reference TRBV7-2 and TRBJ2-1, is as follows: GAGVSQSPSNKVTEKGKDVELRCDPISGHTALYWYRQSLGQGLEFLIYFQGNSAPDKSGLPSDRFSAERTGGSVSTLTIQRTQQEDSAVYLCASSLTWRGSYNEQFFGPGTRLTVL.